These 26 T cell receptor beta chains were all obtained from the same sample, sequenced in a study of blood T cell repertoires in COVID-19. The repertoire was sequenced with immunoSEQ multiplex PCR; TCRdb's copy has only in-frame clones and lacks some. The sample lists 85,000 to 110,000 clones; 89% were seen once. Source material: peripheral blood. These receptors were taken from a woman aged 80 or over in a cohort sampled during active COVID-19.

This chain's CDR3 is CASNSGQETQYF. As DNA, the CDR3 is TGTGCCAGCAACTCGGGTCAAGAGACCCAGTACTTC. The chain combines TRBV6-5 with TRBJ2-5; D ambiguous. The CDR3 runs to 12 residues. V was cut by 7 bases and J by 2 bases, with 8 bases left in between. Germline CDR1 MNHEY, CDR2 SVGAGI.

The chain joins TRBV19 to TRBJ2-3; TRBD1 matches at 9 bases. The CDR3 totals 16 residues. Germline CDR1 LNHDA, CDR2 SQIVND (reference sequence). The ends lost 4 bases at V and 1 base at J; junction bases unmatched: 6. The CDR3, as DNA: TGTGCCAGTAGTACATCCGGGACAGGGCGCACAGATACGCAGTATTTT. Translated: CASSTSGTGRTDTQYF. The full variable domain, completed using reference TRBV19 and TRBJ2-3, is DGGITQSPKYLFRKEGQNVTLSCEQNLNHDAMYWYRQDPGQGLRLIYYSQIVNDFQKGDIAEGYSVSREKKESFPLTVTSAQKNPTAFYLCASSTSGTGRTDTQYFGPGTRLTVL.

This chain connects TRBV18 to TRBJ1-1, with D unresolved. CDR3 length: 16 amino acids. Germline V gives CDR1 KGHSH, CDR2 LQKENI. Trimming left V 2 bases short and J 1 base short, with 14 bases between. CDR3 sequence (DNA): TGTGCCAGCTCACCAATGGTCGCAGGAGGGAACACTGAAGCTTTCTTT. It specifies CASSPMVAGGNTEAFF.

V is TRBV19 and J is TRBJ2-1, with 10 bases aligning to TRBD2. Trimming took 10 bases from V and 0 from J; bases not matched to a gene: 6. Germline values: CDR1 LNHDA, CDR2 SQIVND (reference sequence). The CDR3 extends over 15 amino acids. The CDR3, as DNA: TGTGCCACCAGAAGGACTAGCGGCTCCTACAATGAGCAGTTCTTC. Its protein product is CATRRTSGSYNEQFF.

V gene TRBV9 combines with J gene TRBJ2-1; D remains ambiguous. V lost 3 bases, J lost 6 bases, and 22 bases lay in between. Looked up from germline, CDR1 is SGDLS and CDR2 is YYNGEE. This CDR3 has 17 residues. The CDR3 here is CASSAPSAHPLRNEQFF. CDR3 in DNA: TGTGCCAGCAGCGCCCCCTCCGCCCACCCATTGCGCAATGAGCAGTTCTTC.

This chain uses TRBV18 with TRBJ2-1; 10 nucleotides match TRBD2. Germline assignment: CDR1 KGHSH and CDR2 LQKENI. The CDR3 length is 15 residues. J was trimmed by 9 bases and V by 3 bases; bases with no gene match: 8. The CDR3, as DNA: TGTGCCAGCTCACCGTACGGGACTAGCGAAGGTGAGCAGTTCTTC. Protein product: CASSPYGTSEGEQFF.

The chain carries TRBV3-1 (or the pseudogene TRBV3-2) and TRBJ2-1; 11 nucleotides match TRBD2. CDR3 length: 15 residues. The germline gives CDR1 LGHDT, CDR2 YNNKEL (reference sequence). The V and J ends lost 3 bases and 6 bases, in that order; junction bases with no gene match: 4. The CDR3 protein is CASSHLAGGGNEQFF. In DNA form, the CDR3 reads TGTGCCAGCAGCCACCTAGCGGGGGGAGGCAATGAGCAGTTCTTC.

The chain employs TRBV27 and TRBJ1-1, with a possible D match to TRBD1 (6 bases). Trimming shortened V by 6 bases and J by 4 bases, and 12 bases separated the two germline ends. This CDR3 spans 13 amino acids. Germline CDR1 and CDR2: MNHEY and SMNVEV (reference sequence). The chain's CDR3 is CASRPGVLTEAFF. CDR3 DNA: TGTGCCAGCAGACCAGGGGTCCTCACTGAAGCTTTCTTT.

The chain has TRBV18 and TRBJ1-1; 7 nucleotides match TRBD1. CDR1 is KGHSH, CDR2 LQKENI, per germline. The V and J ends lost 4 bases and 0 bases, in that order; junction bases with no gene match: 8. This CDR3 is built from 16 residues. The CDR3 nucleotides are TGTGCCAGCTCACGACCGGGACAGACTATGAACACTGAAGCTTTCTTT. Translated: CASSRPGQTMNTEAFF.

The rearrangement links TRBV5-4 to TRBJ1-1; no definite D call. Germline V lookup: CDR1 SGHNT, CDR2 YYREEE (reference sequence). V was cut by 4 bases and J by 1 base, with 14 bases left in between. The CDR3 runs 15 residues. The CDR3 bases are TGTGCCAGCAGCCTCCCTGGTCGGAGGAACACTGAAGCTTTCTTT. Its translation is CASSLPGRRNTEAFF. Full variable domain (outside the CDR3, taken from reference TRBV5-4 and TRBJ1-1): ETGVTQSPTHLIKTRGQQVTLRCSSQSGHNTVSWYQQALGQGPQFIFQYYREEENGRGNFPPRFSGLQFPNYSSELNVNALELDDSALYLCASSLPGRRNTEAFFGQGTRLTVV.

This chain uses TRBV2 with TRBJ2-3; 7 nucleotides agree with TRBD1. Trimming removed 7 bases from V and 0 bases from J; junction bases left unmatched: 4. The CDR3 consists of 14 residues. Looked up from germline, CDR1 is SNHLY and CDR2 is FYNNEI. CDR3 in amino acids: CASNRQGSTDTQYF. CDR3 nucleotides: TGTGCCAGCAATCGACAGGGAAGCACAGATACGCAGTATTTT.

The J gene is TRBJ1-1, the V gene TRBV3-1 (or the pseudogene TRBV3-2); 7 bases match TRBD1. The V gene's germline CDR1 is LGHDT and CDR2 YNNKEL (reference sequence). V was clipped by 2 bases and J by 7 bases; unmatched bases: 4. The CDR3 is 13 amino acids. The CDR3 DNA is TGTGCCAGCAGCCAAATCCGGGACAGTGAAGCTTTCTTT. Its protein is CASSQIRDSEAFF.

The chain uses TRBV10-2 and TRBJ1-2; D ambiguous. This CDR3 is 15 amino acids long. V lost 5 bases and J lost 6, with 19 bases in between. Germline V gives CDR1 WSHSY, CDR2 SAAADI. CDR3 amino acids: CASSLIGGGNNGYTF. The CDR3 bases are TGCGCCAGCAGTTTAATCGGTGGCGGGAATAATGGCTACACCTTC.

This rearrangement joins TRBV27 to TRBJ2-5, with D tentatively TRBD1 (6 bases). The CDR3 has 13 residues. The germline V and J ends were trimmed by 4 bases and 5 bases, with 11 bases remaining between them. Germline V lookup: CDR1 MNHEY, CDR2 SMNVEV (reference sequence). This chain's CDR3 is CASSSPRGETQYF. CDR3 in DNA: TGTGCCAGCAGTTCTCCGAGGGGGGAGACCCAGTACTTC.

The V and J genes are TRBV5-5 and TRBJ1-5; D might be TRBD1 (6 bases). Germline V gives CDR1 SGHKS, CDR2 YYEKEE (reference sequence). The CDR3 covers 18 residues. Deletions cut 2 bases from V and 0 bases from J, with 18 bases between. In nucleotides, the CDR3 is TGTGCCAGCAGCTTCCGGGACAATCCCCAATATAGCAATCAGCCCCAGCATTTT. Its protein product is CASSFRDNPQYSNQPQHF.

V gene TRBV30 combines with J gene TRBJ2-6; D is unclear. The CDR3 runs 16 residues. Trimming shortened V by 3 bases and J by 4 bases, and 16 bases separated the two germline ends. Germline lookup yields CDR1 GTSNPN and CDR2 SVGIG (reference sequence). CDR3 in amino acids: CAWSRLPNPGANVLTF. CDR3 DNA sequence: TGTGCCTGGAGCAGGCTCCCAAATCCCGGGGCCAACGTCCTGACTTTC.

This rearrangement joins TRBV28 to TRBJ2-2; D is ambiguous. Trimming took off 6 bases at V and 2 bases at J, with 10 bases between the two ends. CDR3 size: 14 residues. Germline V CDR1 and CDR2: MDHEN, SYDVKM. CDR3 coding DNA: TGTGCCAGCAGCCCCCCCCATAACACCGGGGAGCTGTTTTTT. Its translation is CASSPPHNTGELFF.

The chain combines TRBV18 with TRBJ2-1; 11 nucleotides agree with TRBD2. The CDR3 is made up of 16 amino acids. Germline values: CDR1 KGHSH, CDR2 LQKENI. The junction had 3 bases not matched to a gene; V was cut back by 3 bases and J by 2 bases. The CDR3 nucleotides read TGTGCCAGCTCACCCGTAGCGGGAGGGACCTACAATGAGCAGTTCTTC. It translates to CASSPVAGGTYNEQFF.

The chain links TRBV7-6 to TRBJ2-3; TRBD1 matches at 9 bases. The CDR3 length is 16 residues. After removal of 5 bases from V and 4 bases from J, the junction contained 10 bases not matched to a gene. Germline V lookup: CDR1 SGHVS, CDR2 FNYEAQ. The CDR3 DNA follows: TGTGCCAGCAGCCGAGGCAGACAGGGGGGCGCAGATACGCAGTATTTT. Residues: CASSRGRQGGADTQYF.

The chain combines TRBV27 with TRBJ1-5, with D tentatively TRBD1 (5 bases). Germline lookup yields CDR1 MNHEY and CDR2 SMNVEV (reference sequence). V lost 8 bases to trimming and J lost 2 bases, with 16 bases between them. The CDR3 length is 15 residues. The DNA of the CDR3 is TGTGCCAGCCGGCAGGGCGCGTTGCGCAATCAGCCCCAGCATTTT. Residues: CASRQGALRNQPQHF.

This chain joins TRBV5-5 and TRBJ2-6; D unclear. V lost 4 bases and J 1 base, leaving 9 bases between the germline ends. The CDR3 contains 15 residues. Germline V gene sequence: CDR1 SGHKS, CDR2 YYEKEE (reference sequence). DNA for the CDR3: TGTGCCAGCAGCCCCCAATTGTCTGGGGCCAACGTCCTGACTTTC. Translating gives CASSPQLSGANVLTF.

This rearrangement joins TRBV5-1 to TRBJ1-1, with TRBD1 matching 7 bases. With V trimmed by 3 bases and J by 3 bases, 2 bases remained unmatched. Germline CDR1 is SGHRS and CDR2 is YFSETQ. CDR3 length: 13 residues. CDR3 sequence reads: CASSWDSYTEAFF. CDR3 coding DNA: TGCGCCAGCAGCTGGGACAGCTACACTGAAGCTTTCTTT.

The chain links TRBV3-1 (or the pseudogene TRBV3-2) to TRBJ2-7; a possible D gene is TRBD2 (5 bases). Between the trimmed V and J ends, which lost 2 bases and 1 base, there was a span of 9 bases. The V gene's germline CDR1 is LGHDT and CDR2 YNNKEL (reference sequence). This CDR3 is built from 14 residues. The CDR3 DNA reads TGTGCCAGCAGCCAACAAGAGGGTTCCTACGAGCAGTACTTC. Translated, it gives CASSQQEGSYEQYF.

This clone has just a few counts. V is TRBV5-4 and J is TRBJ2-3, with TRBD2 matching 13 bases. Germline trimming cut 3 bases from V and 7 bases from J; bases unmatched to any gene: 5. Per germline, CDR1 SGHNT and CDR2 YYREEE (reference sequence). The CDR3 runs to 15 residues. DNA of the CDR3: TGTGCCAGCAGCTCGGGACTAGCGGGATCATATACGCAGTATTTT. The encoded protein is CASSSGLAGSYTQYF.

The V and J genes are TRBV6-5 and TRBJ2-1, with TRBD2 matching 8 bases. This CDR3 is 13 amino acids long. Trimming at V came to 8 bases and at J to 8 bases, leaving 8 bases not matched to a gene. CDR1 and CDR2 from the germline V gene are MNHEY and SVGAGI. The CDR3 here is CASGLAGRDEQFF. CDR3 in DNA: TGTGCCAGCGGGTTAGCGGGACGCGATGAGCAGTTCTTC.

J is TRBJ2-3 and V is TRBV3-1 (or the pseudogene TRBV3-2); TRBD2 agrees at 8 bases. This CDR3 contains 18 residues. Germline loops: CDR1 LGHDT, CDR2 YNNKEL (reference sequence). Losses at the gene ends were 0 bases for V and 3 bases for J; bases not matched to a gene: 11. CDR3 in DNA: TGTGCCAGCAGCCAAGATTTCCCGGGACTAGTTGGGACAGATACGCAGTATTTT. Its protein is CASSQDFPGLVGTDTQYF.